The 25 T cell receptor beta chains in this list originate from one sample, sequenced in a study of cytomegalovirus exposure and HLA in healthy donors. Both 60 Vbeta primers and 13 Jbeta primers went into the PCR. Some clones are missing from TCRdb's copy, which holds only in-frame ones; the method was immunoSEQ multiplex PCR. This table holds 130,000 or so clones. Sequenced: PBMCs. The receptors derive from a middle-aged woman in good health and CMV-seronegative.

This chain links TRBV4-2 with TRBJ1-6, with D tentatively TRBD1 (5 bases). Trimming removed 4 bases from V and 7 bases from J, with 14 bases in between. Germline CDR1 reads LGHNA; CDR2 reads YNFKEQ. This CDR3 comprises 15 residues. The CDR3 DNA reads TGTGCCAGCAGCCGTATCGACAGCTCAAATTCACCCCTCCACTTT. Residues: CASSRIDSSNSPLHF.

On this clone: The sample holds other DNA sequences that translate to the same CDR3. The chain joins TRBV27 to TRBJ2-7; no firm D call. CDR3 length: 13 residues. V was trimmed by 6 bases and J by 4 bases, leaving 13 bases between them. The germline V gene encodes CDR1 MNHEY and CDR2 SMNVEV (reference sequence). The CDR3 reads CASSLSPGYEQYF. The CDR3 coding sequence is TGTGCCAGCAGCCTCTCCCCAGGTTACGAGCAGTACTTC.

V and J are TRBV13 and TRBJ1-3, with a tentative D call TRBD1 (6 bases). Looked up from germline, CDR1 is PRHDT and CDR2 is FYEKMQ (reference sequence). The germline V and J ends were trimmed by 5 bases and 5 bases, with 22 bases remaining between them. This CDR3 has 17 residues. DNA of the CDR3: TGTGCCAGCAGCAAAACTACTACCCAGGGGTACAGAAACACCATATATTTT. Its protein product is CASSKTTTQGYRNTIYF.

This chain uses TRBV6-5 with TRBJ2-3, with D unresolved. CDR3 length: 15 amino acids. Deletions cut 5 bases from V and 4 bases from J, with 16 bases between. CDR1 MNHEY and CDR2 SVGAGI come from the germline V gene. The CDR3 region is CASSTSRIRADTQYF. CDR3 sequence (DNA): TGTGCCAGCAGTACTTCACGCATCCGGGCAGATACGCAGTATTTT.

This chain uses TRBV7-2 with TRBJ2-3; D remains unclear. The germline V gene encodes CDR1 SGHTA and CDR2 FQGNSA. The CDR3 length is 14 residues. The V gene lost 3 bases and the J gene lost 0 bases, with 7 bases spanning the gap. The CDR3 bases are TGTGCCAGCAGCTTCGGGTCTAGCACAGATACGCAGTATTTT. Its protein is CASSFGSSTDTQYF.

CDR3 coding DNA: TGCAGCGTCGCCTGGGTGTCTAGGGGTGGCTACACCTTC. This sequence encodes CSVAWVSRGGYTF. The chain is built from TRBV29-1 and TRBJ1-2; D is possibly TRBD1 (5 bases). CDR3 length equals 13 residues. Germline V CDR1 and CDR2: SQVTM, ANQGSEA. With 6 bases removed from V and 7 bases from J, the gap between germline ends came to 18 bases.

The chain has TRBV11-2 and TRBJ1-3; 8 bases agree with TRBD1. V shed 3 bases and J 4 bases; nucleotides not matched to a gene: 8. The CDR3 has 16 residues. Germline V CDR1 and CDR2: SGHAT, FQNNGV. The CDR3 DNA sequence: TGTGCCAGCAGCTTTGGACAGGGTCGAGGGGGAAACACCATATATTTT. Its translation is CASSFGQGRGGNTIYF.

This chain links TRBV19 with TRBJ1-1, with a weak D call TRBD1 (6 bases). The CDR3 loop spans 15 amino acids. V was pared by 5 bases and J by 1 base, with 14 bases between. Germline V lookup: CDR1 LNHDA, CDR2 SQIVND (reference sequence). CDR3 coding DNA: TGTGCCAGTAGTTGGGCAGGGGAAGCGAACACTGAAGCTTTCTTT. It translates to CASSWAGEANTEAFF.

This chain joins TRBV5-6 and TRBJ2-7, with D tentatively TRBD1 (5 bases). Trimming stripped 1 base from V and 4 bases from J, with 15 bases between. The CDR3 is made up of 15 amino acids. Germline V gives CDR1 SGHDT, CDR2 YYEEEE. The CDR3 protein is CASSLLDSMVYEQYF. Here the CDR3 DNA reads TGTGCCAGCAGCTTGCTAGACAGTATGGTATACGAGCAGTACTTC.

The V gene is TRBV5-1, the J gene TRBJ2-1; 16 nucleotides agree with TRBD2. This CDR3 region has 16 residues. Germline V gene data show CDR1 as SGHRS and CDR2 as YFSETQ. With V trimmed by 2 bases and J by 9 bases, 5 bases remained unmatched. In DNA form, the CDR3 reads TGCGCCAGCAGCTTCGGGACTAGCGGGGGGGCCCCTGAGCAGTTCTTC. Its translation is CASSFGTSGGAPEQFF.

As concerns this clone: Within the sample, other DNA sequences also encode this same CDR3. CDR3 protein: CASSRYARGHEKLFF. CDR3 nucleotides: TGTGCCAGCAGTCGCTACGCCAGGGGGCATGAAAAACTGTTTTTT. This chain joins TRBV6-5 and TRBJ1-4; 8 bases map to TRBD1. V lost 5 bases to trimming and J lost 6 bases; unmatched junction nucleotides: 8. This CDR3 has 15 residues. Per germline, CDR1 MNHEY and CDR2 SVGAGI.

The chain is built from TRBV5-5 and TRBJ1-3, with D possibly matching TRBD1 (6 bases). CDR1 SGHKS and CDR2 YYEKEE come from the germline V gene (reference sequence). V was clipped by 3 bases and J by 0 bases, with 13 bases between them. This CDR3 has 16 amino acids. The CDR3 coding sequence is TGTGCCAGCAGCTCGGGGGGGGCGAGCTCTGGAAACACCATATATTTT. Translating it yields CASSSGGASSGNTIYF. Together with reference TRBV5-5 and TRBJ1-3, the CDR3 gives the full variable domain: DAGVTQSPTHLIKTRGQQVTLRCSPISGHKSVSWYQQVLGQGPQFIFQYYEKEERGRGNFPDRFSARQFPNYSSELNVNALLLGDSALYLCASSSGGASSGNTIYFGEGSWLTVV.

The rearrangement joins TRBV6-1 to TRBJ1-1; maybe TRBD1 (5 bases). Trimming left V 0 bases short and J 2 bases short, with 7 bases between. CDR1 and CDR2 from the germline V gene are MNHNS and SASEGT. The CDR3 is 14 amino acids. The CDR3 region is CASSEAGPNTEAFF. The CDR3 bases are TGTGCCAGCAGTGAAGCGGGGCCTAACACTGAAGCTTTCTTT.

The CDR3 region has the DNA TGTGCCAGCAGCAAAGGCGACAGGGGAAGTAATCAGCCCCAGCATTTT. As protein: CASSKGDRGSNQPQHF. The gene calls are TRBV21-1 and TRBJ1-5; TRBD1 was called by the table and not checked on the DNA. TRBV21-1 is shown as a pseudogene. The CDR3 covers 16 residues.

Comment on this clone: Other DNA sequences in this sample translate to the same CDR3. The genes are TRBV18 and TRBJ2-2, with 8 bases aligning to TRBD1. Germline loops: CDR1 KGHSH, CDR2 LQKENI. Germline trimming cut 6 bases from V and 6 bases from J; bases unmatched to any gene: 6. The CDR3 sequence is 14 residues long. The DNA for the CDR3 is TGTGCCAGCTCCCTCGACAGGGGCGCCGGGGAGCTGTTTTTT. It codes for CASSLDRGAGELFF. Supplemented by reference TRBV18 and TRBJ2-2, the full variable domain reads NAGVMQNPRHLVRRRGQEARLRCSPMKGHSHVYWYRQLPEEGLKFMVYLQKENIIDESGMPKERFSAEFPKEGPSILRIQQVVRGDSAAYFCASSLDRGAGELFFGEGSRLTVL.

The CDR3 loop reads CASYLSGGARNEQFF. Here the CDR3 DNA reads TGTGCCAGCTACCTTAGCGGGGGGGCCCGTAATGAGCAGTTCTTC. The chain couples TRBV18 to TRBJ2-1, with 11 bases identical to TRBD2. With V trimmed by 7 bases and J by 7 bases, 9 bases remained unmatched. The CDR3 covers 15 residues. In germline, CDR1 is KGHSH, CDR2 LQKENI.

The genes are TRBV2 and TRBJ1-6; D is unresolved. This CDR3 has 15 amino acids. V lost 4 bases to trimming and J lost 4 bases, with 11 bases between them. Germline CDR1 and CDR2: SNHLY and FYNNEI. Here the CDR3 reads CASSANRQYNSPLHF. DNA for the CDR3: TGTGCCAGCAGTGCCAACAGACAATATAATTCACCCCTCCACTTT.

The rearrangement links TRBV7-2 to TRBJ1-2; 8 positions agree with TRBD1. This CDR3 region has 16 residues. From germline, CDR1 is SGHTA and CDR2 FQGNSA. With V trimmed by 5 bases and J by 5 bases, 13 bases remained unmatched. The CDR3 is CASSQAGTGLLYGYTF. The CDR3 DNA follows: TGTGCCAGCAGCCAAGCCGGGACAGGCTTACTGTATGGCTACACCTTC.

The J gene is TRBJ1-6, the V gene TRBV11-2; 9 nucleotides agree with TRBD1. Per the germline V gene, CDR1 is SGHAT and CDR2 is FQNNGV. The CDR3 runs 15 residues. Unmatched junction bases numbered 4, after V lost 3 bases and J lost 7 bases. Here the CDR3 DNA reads TGTGCCAGCAGCTTTCAGGACAGGGGAAATTCACCCCTCCACTTT. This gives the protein CASSFQDRGNSPLHF.

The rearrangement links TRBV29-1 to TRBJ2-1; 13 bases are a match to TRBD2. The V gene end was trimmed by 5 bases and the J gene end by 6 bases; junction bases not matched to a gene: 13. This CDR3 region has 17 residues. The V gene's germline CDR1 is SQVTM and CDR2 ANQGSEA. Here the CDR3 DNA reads TGCAGCGTTTCCCCCCTATTACTAGCGGGGGGGCCCAATGAGCAGTTCTTC. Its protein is CSVSPLLLAGGPNEQFF.

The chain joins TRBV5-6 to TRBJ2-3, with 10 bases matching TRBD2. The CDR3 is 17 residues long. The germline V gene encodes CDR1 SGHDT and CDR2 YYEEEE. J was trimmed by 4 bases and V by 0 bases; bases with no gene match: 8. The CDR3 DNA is TGTGCCAGCAGCTTGGTCCAGCGGGGGGGCTCGGCAGATACGCAGTATTTT. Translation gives CASSLVQRGGSADTQYF.

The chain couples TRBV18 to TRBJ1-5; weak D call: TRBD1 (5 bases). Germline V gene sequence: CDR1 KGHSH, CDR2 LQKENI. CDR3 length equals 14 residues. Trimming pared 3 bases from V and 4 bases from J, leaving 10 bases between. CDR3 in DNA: TGTGCCAGCTCACCTCAGGGTGGGAATCAGCCCCAGCATTTT. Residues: CASSPQGGNQPQHF.

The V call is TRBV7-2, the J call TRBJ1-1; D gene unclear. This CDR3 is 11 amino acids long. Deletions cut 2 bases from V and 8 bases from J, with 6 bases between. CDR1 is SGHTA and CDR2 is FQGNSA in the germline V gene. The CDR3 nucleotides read TGTGCCAGCAGCTTAATTCAGGAAGCTTTCTTT. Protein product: CASSLIQEAFF.

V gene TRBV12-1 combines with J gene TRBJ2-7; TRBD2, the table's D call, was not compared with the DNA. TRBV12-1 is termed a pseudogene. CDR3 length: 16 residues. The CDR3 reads CASSPGGLLAGYEQYV. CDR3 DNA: TGTGCCAGCAGCCCCGGCGGGTTACTAGCGGGGTACGAGCAGTACGTC.

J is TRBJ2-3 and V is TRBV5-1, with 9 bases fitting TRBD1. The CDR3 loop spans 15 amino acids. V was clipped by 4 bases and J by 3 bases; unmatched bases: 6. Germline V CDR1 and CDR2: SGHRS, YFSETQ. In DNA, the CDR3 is TGCGCCAGCAGCCCCCGGGACAGGGAAACAGATACGCAGTATTTT. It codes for CASSPRDRETDTQYF.